This entry lists 8 T cell receptor beta chains sequenced from one sample in a study of blood T cells in healthy people across ages. PCR was performed a second time for about 7 to 12 cycles using a sample-barcoded 5' primer and a J-beta primer mix. TCRdb re-derived calls from the 5' RACE reads in MiXCR, one entry per CDR3 protein. The sample holds about 650,000 distinct CDR3 sequences; approximately 31% are singletons and the top ten take 15%. Sequenced sample: blood. Source of these receptors: a woman older than 75 in good health.

This clonotype was counted a few times. V and J are TRBV5-5 and TRBJ1-6; the D is unclear. Trimming removed 4 bases at V and 10 bases at J, with 9 bases between. The germline CDR1 and CDR2 sequences are SGHKS and YYEKEE (reference sequence). This CDR3 is built from 12 residues. The CDR3 loop reads CASSRAGSPLHF. In nucleotides, the CDR3 is TGTGCCAGCAGCCGGGCGGGATCACCCCTCCACTTT.

The gene calls are TRBV29-1 and TRBJ1-5; D may be TRBD1 (5 bases). This CDR3 has 15 amino acids. The germline V and J ends were trimmed by 6 bases and 6 bases, with 21 bases remaining between them. CDR1 is SQVTM, CDR2 ANQGSEA, per germline. The CDR3 DNA reads as TGCAGCGTCATCCACCTCAGGGATTTGCTTCAGCCCCAGCATTTT. It codes for CSVIHLRDLLQPQHF.

This clonotype has a handful of counts. The chain employs TRBV12-3 or TRBV12-4 and TRBJ2-1; D uncertain. The CDR3 sequence is 16 residues long. V lost 6 bases to trimming and J lost 0 bases, with 15 bases between them. The CDR3 region is CASRQNTRSSYNEQFF. CDR3 nucleotides: TGTGCCAGCAGACAGAACACGAGAAGCTCCTACAATGAGCAGTTCTTC.

Turning to this clonotype: This clone may be a read error of a much larger clone one base away. The CDR3 carries no conserved terminal phenylalanine or tryptophan, so it likely arises from a read error. The chain uses TRBV3-1 and TRBJ2-3, with TRBD2 matching over 12 bases. The CDR3 loop spans 16 amino acids. From germline, CDR1 is LGHDT and CDR2 YNNKEL (reference sequence). Trimming at V came to 3 bases and at J to 3 bases, leaving 4 bases not matched to a gene. CDR3 in DNA: TGTGCCAGCAGCCATCTAGCGGGGGGGCCGACAGATACGCAGTATGTT. It encodes CASSHLAGGPTDTQYV.

Note on this clonotype: This may be a read error, as it is one base from a much larger clone. The chain combines TRBV7-2 with TRBJ2-7; 7 positions agree with TRBD2. This CDR3 region has 16 residues. Per the germline V gene, CDR1 is SGHTA and CDR2 is FQGNSA. V gave up 3 bases and J gave up 2 bases; unmatched junction bases: 10. The chain's CDR3 is CASSFPRGDYTYEQYF. CDR3 coding DNA: TGTGCCAGCAGCTTCCCTCGCGGGGACTATACCTACGAGCAGTACTTC. The whole variable domain, filled in from reference TRBV7-2 and TRBJ2-7, reads GAGVSQSPSNKVTEKGKDVELRCDPISGHTALYWYRQSLGQGLEFLIYFQGNSAPDKSGLPSDRFSAERTGGSVSTLTIQRTQQEDSAVYLCASSFPRGDYTYEQYFGPGTRLTVT.

V and J are TRBV20-1 and TRBJ2-1, with D possibly being TRBD1 (6 bases). V was pared by 2 bases and J by 4 bases, with 15 bases between. The germline V gene encodes CDR1 DFQATT and CDR2 SNEGSKA (reference sequence). The CDR3 runs to 15 residues. The CDR3 sequence: CSARPGHPKYNEQFF. CDR3 nucleotide sequence: TGCAGTGCTAGACCGGGACACCCTAAATACAATGAGCAGTTCTTC.

This clonotype has ten or more counts. CDR3 nucleotides: TGTGCCAGCAGTTTTCTGGGGAACCCCGCCTACGAGCAGTACTTC. Protein sequence: CASSFLGNPAYEQYF. The J gene is TRBJ2-7, the V gene TRBV28; no clear D. The V gene lost 3 bases and the J gene lost 2 bases, with 14 bases spanning the gap. CDR3 length: 15 amino acids. The V gene's germline CDR1 is MDHEN and CDR2 SYDVKM.

There are many counts of this clonotype. The chain joins TRBV3-1 to TRBJ2-5; 10 bases fit TRBD2. Looked up from germline, CDR1 is LGHDT and CDR2 is YNNKEL (reference sequence). The CDR3 consists of 16 residues. Germline trimming cut 2 bases from V and 2 bases from J; bases unmatched to any gene: 5. CDR3 sequence (DNA): TGTGCCAGCAGCCAATATAGCGGGGGGATACAAGAGACCCAGTACTTC. Translating gives CASSQYSGGIQETQYF.